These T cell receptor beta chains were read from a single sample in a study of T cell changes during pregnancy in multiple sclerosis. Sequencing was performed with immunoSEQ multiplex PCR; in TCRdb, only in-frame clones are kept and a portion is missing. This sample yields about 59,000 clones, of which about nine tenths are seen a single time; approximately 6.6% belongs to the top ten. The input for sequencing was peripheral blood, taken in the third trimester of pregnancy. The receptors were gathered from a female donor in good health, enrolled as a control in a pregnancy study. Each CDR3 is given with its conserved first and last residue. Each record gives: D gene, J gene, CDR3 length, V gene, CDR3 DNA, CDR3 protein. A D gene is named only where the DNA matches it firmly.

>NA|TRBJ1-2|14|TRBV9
TGTGCCAGCAGCGTTGGGCAGGGCCCGTATGGCTACACCTTC
CASSVGQGPYGYTF
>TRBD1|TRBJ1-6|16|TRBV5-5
TGTGCCAGCAGCTTCACCGGACAGGGAGATAATTCACCCCTCCACTTT
CASSFTGQGDNSPLHF
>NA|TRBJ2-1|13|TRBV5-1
TGCGCCAGCAGCTCCTGGGGGGTGAATGAGCAGTTCTTC
CASSSWGVNEQFF
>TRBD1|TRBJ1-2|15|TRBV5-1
TGCGCCAGCAGCCCAGGAGGAGGGGGCAGCTATGGCTACACCTTC
CASSPGGGGSYGYTF
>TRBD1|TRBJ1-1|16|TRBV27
TGTGCCAGCAGTCCACCCCGGACAGGGGGCCTCACTGAAGCTTTCTTT
CASSPPRTGGLTEAFF
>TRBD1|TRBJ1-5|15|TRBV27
TGTGCCAGCAGTCCGACAGGGGTCAGCAATCAGCCCCAGCATTTT
CASSPTGVSNQPQHF
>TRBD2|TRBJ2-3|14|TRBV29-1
TGCAGCGTTGATCGGGCGGGAGCCACAGATACGCAGTATTTT
CSVDRAGATDTQYF
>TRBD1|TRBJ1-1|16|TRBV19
TGTGCCAGTAGTATAGGGGACAGACGAACGAACACTGAAGCTTTCTTT
CASSIGDRRTNTEAFF
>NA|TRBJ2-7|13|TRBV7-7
TGTGCTAGCAGCTTATTCTCGGGTTACGAGCAGTACTTC
CASSLFSGYEQYF
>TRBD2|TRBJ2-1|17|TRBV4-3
TGCGCCAGCAGCCAAGACCCTGGACTAGCGGTAAACAATGAGCAGTTCTTC
CASSQDPGLAVNNEQFF
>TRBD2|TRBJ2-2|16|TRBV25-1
TGTGCCAGCAGTGGCGGCGGGAGCGCGAACACCGGGGAGCTGTTTTTT
CASSGGGSANTGELFF
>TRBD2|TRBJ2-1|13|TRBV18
TGTGCCAGTTTTAGCGGGGCATACAATGAGCAGTTCTTC
CASFSGAYNEQFF
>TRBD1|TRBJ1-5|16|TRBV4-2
TGTGCCAGCAGCCAAGGCACCGGACAGGCCATCCAGCCCCAGCATTTT
CASSQGTGQAIQPQHF
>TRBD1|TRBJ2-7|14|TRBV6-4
TGTGCCAGCAGTGAAGGGACAGGGGGGTACGAGCAGTACTTC
CASSEGTGGYEQYF
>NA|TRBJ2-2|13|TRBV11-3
TGTGCCAGCTCAGTTACCCTAGCCGGGGAGCTGTTTTTT
CASSVTLAGELFF
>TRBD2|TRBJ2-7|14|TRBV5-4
TGTGCCAGCAAATCCGAGACTAGCGGTTACGAGCAGTACTTC
CASKSETSGYEQYF
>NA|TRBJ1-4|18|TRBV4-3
TGCGCCAGCAGCCAAGATGCGGGGGGGTTAGCAACTAATGAAAAACTGTTTTTT
CASSQDAGGLATNEKLFF
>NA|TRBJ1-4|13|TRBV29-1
TGCAGCGTTGGGGGGGGGCCTGGGGAAAAACTGTTTTTT
CSVGGGPGEKLFF
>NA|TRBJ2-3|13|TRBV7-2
TGTGCCAGCAGCTCGCGCTCGGGAGATACGCAGTATTTT
CASSSRSGDTQYF
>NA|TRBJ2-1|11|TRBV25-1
TGTGCCAGCAGGGCAGGGGCGGAGCAGTTCTTC
CASRAGAEQFF
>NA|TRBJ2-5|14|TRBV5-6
TGTGCCAGCAGCTGGGGAGGCAGGAGGGAGACCCAGTACTTC
CASSWGGRRETQYF
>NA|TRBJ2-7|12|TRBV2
TGTGCCAGCGAACTGGACAGCTACGAGCAGTACTTC
CASELDSYEQYF
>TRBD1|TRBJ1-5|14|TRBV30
TGTGCCTGTACAGGGGTTCATAGCAATCAGCCCCAGCATTTT
CACTGVHSNQPQHF
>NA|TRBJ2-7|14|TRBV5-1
TGCGCCAGCAGCTTCGGGACAAACTCCTACGAGCAGTACTTC
CASSFGTNSYEQYF
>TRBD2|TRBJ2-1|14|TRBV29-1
TGCAGCGTACCCCTAGCGGGAGCGGTTTATGAGCAGTTCTTC
CSVPLAGAVYEQFF
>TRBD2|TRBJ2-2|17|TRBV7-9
TGTGCCAGCAGCTTAGGGGGACTAGCGGGGGCCACCGGGGAGCTGTTTTTT
CASSLGGLAGATGELFF